The rows below give T cell receptor beta chains drawn from one sample of a study of early T cells in non-severe SARS-CoV-2 infection. Each CDR3 protein is one row after TCRdb ran MiXCR on the 5' RACE reads. This table holds 20,000 to 25,000 distinct CDR3 sequences, under 5% found once. Input material: whole blood. These receptors were taken from an adult who was a healthcare worker with PCR-confirmed SARS-CoV-2 infection or an uninfected control (not recorded which). Each CDR3 is given without its conserved first and last residue. A D gene is named only where the DNA matches it firmly.

d_call: .
v_call: TRBV6-2/TRBV6-3
cdr3_aa: ASSQGIEAF

d_call: TRBD2
v_call: TRBV5-1
cdr3_aa: ASSPDRGLAGEEQF

d_call: TRBD1
v_call: TRBV20-1
cdr3_aa: SARDPGTGAVLGSYEQY

d_call: .
v_call: TRBV2
cdr3_aa: ASSEARVAGKDGYT

d_call: .
v_call: TRBV6-5
cdr3_aa: ASPFSGALREAF

d_call: .
v_call: TRBV27
cdr3_aa: ASSKGGSYEQY

d_call: TRBD2
v_call: TRBV11-2
cdr3_aa: ASSFLAGVRSYNEQF

d_call: TRBD1
v_call: TRBV19
cdr3_aa: ASAGQGQYYVYGYT

d_call: TRBD1
v_call: TRBV7-2
cdr3_aa: ASIPAPGQGDGYT

d_call: .
v_call: TRBV30
cdr3_aa: AWSLGGHNEQF

d_call: TRBD1
v_call: TRBV5-1
cdr3_aa: ASSWGTANNEQF

d_call: TRBD1
v_call: TRBV4-1
cdr3_aa: ASSHPGQTYEQY

d_call: .
v_call: TRBV6-2/TRBV6-3
cdr3_aa: ASSWDYYEQY

d_call: TRBD1
v_call: TRBV5-6
cdr3_aa: ASNLRGGTYEQY

d_call: .
v_call: TRBV5-1
cdr3_aa: ASSLRLAGTGELF

d_call: .
v_call: TRBV11-2
cdr3_aa: ASSPVTDEQY

d_call: .
v_call: TRBV20-1
cdr3_aa: SARRPLDSQETQY

d_call: .
v_call: TRBV29-1
cdr3_aa: SATENTEAF

d_call: .
v_call: TRBV5-1
cdr3_aa: ASSLGPGNTEAF

d_call: .
v_call: TRBV24-1
cdr3_aa: ATSVRAHRACLYEQY

d_call: .
v_call: TRBV6-2/TRBV6-3
cdr3_aa: ASSPLGGAAYEQY

d_call: .
v_call: TRBV19
cdr3_aa: ASSIDRWSPYEQY

d_call: .
v_call: TRBV5-6
cdr3_aa: ASSLSPGAKNIQY

d_call: .
v_call: TRBV12-3/TRBV12-4
cdr3_aa: ASSRTDEKLF

d_call: .
v_call: TRBV2
cdr3_aa: ASSEQNTEAF

d_call: .
v_call: TRBV29-1
cdr3_aa: SVGGSYEQY

d_call: .
v_call: TRBV4-2
cdr3_aa: ASSQDTDEKLF

d_call: .
v_call: TRBV6-2/TRBV6-3
cdr3_aa: ASSFGRVGNEQF

d_call: TRBD2
v_call: TRBV7-9
cdr3_aa: ASSLAAGGPQTQY

d_call: TRBD1
v_call: TRBV19
cdr3_aa: ASSIWDRGGEQF

d_call: TRBD1
v_call: TRBV7-3
cdr3_aa: ASSPRGTANTGELF

d_call: .
v_call: TRBV5-1
cdr3_aa: ASSLGGRTDTQY

d_call: TRBD1
v_call: TRBV19
cdr3_aa: ASNSDRGRGEQY

d_call: .
v_call: TRBV10-3
cdr3_aa: AISEASSDSYNEQF

d_call: TRBD1
v_call: TRBV29-1
cdr3_aa: SVMTGRGYT

d_call: .
v_call: TRBV6-6
cdr3_aa: ASSYVGSGANVLT

d_call: .
v_call: TRBV7-6
cdr3_aa: ASSKERERVTGELF

d_call: .
v_call: TRBV10-2
cdr3_aa: ASSERDSHRY

d_call: .
v_call: TRBV27
cdr3_aa: ASSFFGRTQY

d_call: .
v_call: TRBV7-9
cdr3_aa: ASSLVYGDTEAF

d_call: TRBD2
v_call: TRBV29-1
cdr3_aa: SAWSGGLVQETQY

d_call: .
v_call: TRBV10-3
cdr3_aa: AISGPAGQGNSPLH

d_call: .
v_call: TRBV20-1
cdr3_aa: SARLFEAF

d_call: .
v_call: TRBV28
cdr3_aa: ASSLGAYEQY

d_call: TRBD1
v_call: TRBV7-9
cdr3_aa: ASSSWDRGDDEQY

d_call: .
v_call: TRBV29-1
cdr3_aa: SVEVDRSYEQY

d_call: .
v_call: TRBV7-6
cdr3_aa: ASRGGRLSEAF

d_call: TRBD2
v_call: TRBV12-3/TRBV12-4
cdr3_aa: ASTPGTSGYEQY

d_call: .
v_call: TRBV7-9
cdr3_aa: ASTPGFRAEQY

d_call: .
v_call: TRBV30
cdr3_aa: AWSSWDSSYNEQF

d_call: .
v_call: TRBV2
cdr3_aa: ASSGSAIQETQY

d_call: .
v_call: TRBV6-5
cdr3_aa: ATSFGAADSGKNIQY

d_call: TRBD1
v_call: TRBV29-1
cdr3_aa: SVAPKSGTGWMINYGYT

d_call: .
v_call: TRBV20-1
cdr3_aa: SARGINEKLF